One and the same sample provided the 15 T cell receptor beta chains below, sequenced in a study of T cell repertoires in cytomegalovirus infection. MiXCR, applied by TCRdb to the reads, yields one record per CDR3 protein. Seen here are hundreds of thousands of distinct CDR3 sequences, approximately 31% observed once, and the top ten hold around 15%. Which antigens these TCRs recognize remains unknown. Sequenced here: cultured CD8+ T cells from PBMCs, sampled from culture after CMV antigen stimulation. The receptors derive from a human donor in good health (CMV status not recorded). Some clones in this sample may be carry-over from other donors' samples.

There are a few counts of this clonotype. J is TRBJ2-7 and V is TRBV6-5; tentative D call: TRBD1 (5 bases). The length of the CDR3 is 14 residues. Per germline, CDR1 MNHEY and CDR2 SVGAGI. V was shortened by 2 bases and J by 3 bases, with 11 bases between the two germline ends. CDR3 coding DNA: TGTGCCAGCAGTTACAGGCAGGGTCTCTACGAGCAGTACGTC. This gives the protein CASSYRQGLYEQYV.

This chain uses TRBV6-2 or TRBV6-3 with TRBJ2-3; D unclear. This CDR3 contains 11 residues. V was shortened by 8 bases and J by 6 bases, with 9 bases between the two germline ends. Germline lookup yields CDR1 MNHEY and CDR2 SVGEGT. This chain's CDR3 is CASPELDTQYF. In nucleotides, the CDR3 is TGTGCCAGCCCTGAGCTGGATACGCAGTATTTT.

As to this clonotype: A much larger clone differs by one base, so this may be a read error. This chain connects TRBV7-8 to TRBJ1-5, with D unclear. V lost 8 bases and J 1 base, leaving 15 bases between the germline ends. This CDR3 has 15 residues. Germline values: CDR1 SGHVS, CDR2 FQNEAQ. The CDR3 sequence: CASGQDLGSNQPQHF. The CDR3 region has the DNA TGTGCCAGCGGCCAGGACTTGGGCAGCAATCAGCCCCAGCATTTT.

The V gene is TRBV19, the J gene TRBJ1-2; D ambiguous. The CDR3 totals 12 residues. CDR1 LNHDA and CDR2 SQIVND come from the germline V gene (reference sequence). Trimming stripped 8 bases from V and 0 bases from J, with 7 bases between. The CDR3 sequence is CASQGANYGYTF. DNA of the CDR3: TGTGCCAGTCAAGGAGCTAACTATGGCTACACCTTC. The full variable domain, rest sourced from reference TRBV19 and TRBJ1-2, is DGGITQSPKYLFRKEGQNVTLSCEQNLNHDAMYWYRQDPGQGLRLIYYSQIVNDFQKGDIAEGYSVSREKKESFPLTVTSAQKNPTAFYLCASQGANYGYTFGSGTRLTVV.

The chain recombines TRBV7-6 with TRBJ2-2, with 8 bases that match TRBD2. The V segment lost 2 bases and the J segment 0 bases; nucleotides outside the gene matches: 8. The CDR3 extends over 18 amino acids. Germline V lookup: CDR1 SGHVS, CDR2 FNYEAQ. The CDR3 sequence: CASSLKAAGGPNTGELFF. The CDR3 DNA reads as TGTGCCAGCAGCTTAAAAGCCGCGGGGGGACCGAACACCGGGGAGCTGTTTTTT.

The chain links TRBV4-2 to TRBJ1-1; possibly TRBD1 for D (6 bases). V was clipped by 0 bases and J by 4 bases, with 12 bases between them. This CDR3 comprises 15 residues. The germline V gene has CDR1 LGHNA and CDR2 YNFKEQ. CDR3 sequence: CASSQEGGAVTEAFF. The CDR3, as DNA: TGTGCCAGCAGCCAAGAGGGGGGGGCCGTCACTGAAGCTTTCTTT.

As concerns this clonotype: A much bigger clone sits one base away, suggesting this may be a read error. The rearrangement uses TRBV7-9 and TRBJ2-1; TRBD2 is a possible D gene (6 bases). Germline V gives CDR1 SEHNR, CDR2 FQNEAQ (reference sequence). The CDR3 loop spans 16 amino acids. The chain's CDR3 is CASNLVVAEVHNEQFF. CDR3 nucleotides: TGTGCCAGCAACTTAGTCGTAGCGGAGGTACACAATGAGCAGTTCTTC.

This clonotype was observed at least ten times. The chain has TRBV6-6 and TRBJ2-3, with D possibly matching TRBD2 (5 bases). Germline V gene sequence: CDR1 MNHNY, CDR2 SVGAGI (reference sequence). This CDR3 region has 15 residues. The V end was cut by 2 bases, the J end by 2 bases, with 11 bases between. CDR3 bases: TGTGCCAGCAGTTACACCAGCGGACTCACAGATACGCAGTATTTT. It encodes CASSYTSGLTDTQYF.

V and J are TRBV7-9 and TRBJ2-2; 8 bases agree with TRBD1. Germline CDR1 reads SEHNR; CDR2 reads FQNEAQ (reference sequence). The CDR3 spans 17 residues. The J segment lost 7 bases and the V segment lost 4 bases, leaving 14 bases of the junction unmatched. In nucleotides, the CDR3 is TGTGCCAGCAGCTCTCCGAAGGACAGGGTTCATTTCGGGGAGCTGTTTTTT. Encoded protein: CASSSPKDRVHFGELFF.

The V and J genes are TRBV10-3 and TRBJ2-7, with no clear D. CDR1 ENHRY and CDR2 SYGVKD come from the germline V gene. Trimming pared 3 bases from V and 2 bases from J, leaving 14 bases between. The CDR3 totals 15 residues. In nucleotides, the CDR3 is TGTGCCATCAGTGATAAGCACAACCGTGCCTACGAGCAGTACGTC. Its protein is CAISDKHNRAYEQYV.

The chain couples TRBV6-2 or TRBV6-3 to TRBJ2-3; TRBD1 is a possible D gene (6 bases). The last part of the DNA fits TRBJ1-5 better; the J call may be wrong. CDR3 length: 17 residues. Germline-derived CDR1 and CDR2 are MNHEY and SVGEGT. The CDR3 DNA follows: TGTGCCAGCAGTTACTCTTTGCGGGGGGCCGAGGCAGATACGCAGCATTTT. It specifies CASSYSLRGAEADTQHF.

This clonotype came up a few times. The V and J genes are TRBV6-2 or TRBV6-3 and TRBJ2-1, with 8 bases matching TRBD2. Germline V gene sequence: CDR1 MNHEY, CDR2 SVGEGT. J was trimmed by 3 bases and V by 0 bases; bases with no gene match: 4. CDR3 length: 16 residues. The CDR3 sequence: CASSYSASGYYNEQFF. CDR3 coding DNA: TGTGCCAGCAGTTACTCGGCTAGCGGGTACTACAATGAGCAGTTCTTC.

This clonotype has more than one count but fewer than ten. The chain recombines TRBV4-1 with TRBJ2-5; D is unclear. The germline V and J ends were trimmed by 0 bases and 5 bases, with 7 bases remaining between them. CDR3 length: 13 amino acids. CDR1 and CDR2 from the germline V gene are MGHRA and YSYEKL. In DNA form, the CDR3 reads TGCGCCAGCAGCCAAGAACCCGGGGAGACCCAGTACTTC. This sequence encodes CASSQEPGETQYF.

This clonotype was counted between two and nine times. CDR3 in DNA: TGTGCCAGCAGCATCACAGGGGACCTCTACGAGCAGTACGTC. It translates to CASSITGDLYEQYV. This chain joins TRBV5-6 and TRBJ2-7, with 7 nucleotides matching TRBD1. This CDR3 region has 14 residues. Germline V gene data show CDR1 as SGHDT and CDR2 as YYEEEE. After removal of 4 bases from V and 3 bases from J, the junction contained 7 bases not matched to a gene.

The chain recombines TRBV7-6 with TRBJ2-1; D uncertain. This CDR3 has 13 residues. V lost 4 bases and J lost 7, with 11 bases in between. From germline, CDR1 is SGHVS and CDR2 FNYEAQ. The CDR3: CASSSGSPNEQFF. The CDR3 coding sequence is TGTGCCAGCAGCTCTGGATCCCCTAATGAGCAGTTCTTC. The full variable domain, with the rest looked up from reference TRBV7-6 and TRBJ2-1, is GAGVSQSPRYKVTKRGQDVALRCDPISGHVSLYWYRQALGQGPEFLTYFNYEAQQDKSGLPNDRFSAERPEGSISTLTIQRTEQRDSAMYRCASSSGSPNEQFFGPGTRLTVL.